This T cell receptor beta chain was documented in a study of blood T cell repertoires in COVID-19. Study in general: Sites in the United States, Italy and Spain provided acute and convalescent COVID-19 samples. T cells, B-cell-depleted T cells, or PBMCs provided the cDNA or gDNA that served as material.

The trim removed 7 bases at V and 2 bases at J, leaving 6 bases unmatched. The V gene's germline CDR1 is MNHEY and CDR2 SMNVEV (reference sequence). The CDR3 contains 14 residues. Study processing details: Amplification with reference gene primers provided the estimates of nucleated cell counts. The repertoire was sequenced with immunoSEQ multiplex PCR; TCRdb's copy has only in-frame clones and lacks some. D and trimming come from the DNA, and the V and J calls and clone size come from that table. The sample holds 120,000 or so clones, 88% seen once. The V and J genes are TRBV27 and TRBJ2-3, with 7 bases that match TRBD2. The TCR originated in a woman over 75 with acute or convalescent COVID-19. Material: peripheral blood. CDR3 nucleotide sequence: TGTGCCAGCACCTGGGGGGGGTCCACAGATACGCAGTATTTT. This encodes CASTWGGSTDTQYF.